The clone carrying this T cell receptor (beta chain) has a handful of counts. Its antigen is not identified. The data belong to a study of blood T cells in healthy people across ages. Overall study context: In model experiments, template switching was able to capture about one barcoded beta molecule for every two T cells that were present.

Findings of the study overall: Naive T cell percentage showed a strong correlation with the diversity of TCR beta. Measured against age, TCR beta diversity per million T cells decreased in a roughly linear manner. The study found more naive CD4+ cells and higher diversity in long-lived than aged donors.

Primed by a sample-barcoded 5' primer and a J-beta primer mix, a second PCR proceeded for about 6 to 12 cycles. TCRdb fed the 5' RACE reads into MiXCR, producing one record per CDR3 protein. The profile shows about 1,400,000 distinct CDR3 sequences, roughly 64% of them singletons. This CDR3 contains 12 residues. The germline CDR1 and CDR2 sequences are SQVTM and ANQGSEA. The ends were cut back, 3 bases at V and 3 bases at J, with 8 bases in the middle. The chain has TRBV29-1 and TRBJ1-2; D is undetermined. The source material was blood. The TCR originated in a man aged 18 to 29 in good health. As DNA, the CDR3 is TGCAGCGTTGAGGGCGGATACTATGGCTACACCTTC. It codes for CSVEGGYYGYTF. The entire variable domain, with the rest obtained from reference TRBV29-1 and TRBJ1-2, is as follows: SAVISQKPSRDICQRGTSLTIQCQVDSQVTMMFWYRQQPGQSLTLIATANQGSEATYESGFVIDKFPISRPNLTFSTLTVSNMSPEDSSIYLCSVEGGYYGYTFGSGTRLTVV.